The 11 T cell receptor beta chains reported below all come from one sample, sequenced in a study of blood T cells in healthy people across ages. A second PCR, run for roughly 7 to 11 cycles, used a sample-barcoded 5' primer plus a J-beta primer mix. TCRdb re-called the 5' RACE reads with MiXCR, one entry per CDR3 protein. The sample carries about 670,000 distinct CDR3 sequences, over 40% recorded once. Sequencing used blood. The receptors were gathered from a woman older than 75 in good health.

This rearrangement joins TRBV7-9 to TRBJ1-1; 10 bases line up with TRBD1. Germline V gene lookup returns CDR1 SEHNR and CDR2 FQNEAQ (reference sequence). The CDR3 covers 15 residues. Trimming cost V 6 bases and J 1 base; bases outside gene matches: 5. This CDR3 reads CASRARQGANTEAFF. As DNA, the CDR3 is TGTGCCAGCAGAGCCCGACAGGGGGCGAACACTGAAGCTTTCTTT.

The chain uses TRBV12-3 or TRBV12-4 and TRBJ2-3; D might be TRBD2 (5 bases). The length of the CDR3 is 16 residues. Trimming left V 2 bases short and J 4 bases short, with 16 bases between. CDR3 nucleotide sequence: TGTGCCAGCAGTTTAACCCTAGCCGCGGGCGCAGATACGCAGTATTTT. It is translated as CASSLTLAAGADTQYF.

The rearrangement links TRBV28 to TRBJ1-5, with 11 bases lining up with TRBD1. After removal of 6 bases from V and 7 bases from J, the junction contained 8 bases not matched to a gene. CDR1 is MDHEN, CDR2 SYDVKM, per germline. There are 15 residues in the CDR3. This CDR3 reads CASSRWGTGGQPQHF. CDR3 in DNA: TGTGCCAGCAGCAGATGGGGGACAGGGGGGCAGCCCCAGCATTTT. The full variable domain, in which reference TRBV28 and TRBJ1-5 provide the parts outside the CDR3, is DVKVTQSSRYLVKRTGEKVFLECVQDMDHENMFWYRQDPGLGLRLIYFSYDVKMKEKGDIPEGYSVSREKKERFSLILESASTNQTSMYLCASSRWGTGGQPQHFGDGTRLSIL.

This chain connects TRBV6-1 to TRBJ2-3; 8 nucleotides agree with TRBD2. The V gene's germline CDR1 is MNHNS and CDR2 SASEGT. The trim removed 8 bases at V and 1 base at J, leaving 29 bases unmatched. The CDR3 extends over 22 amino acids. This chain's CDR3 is CASPRNRDPRPSGGPRTDTQYF. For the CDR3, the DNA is TGTGCCAGCCCAAGGAACAGGGACCCCCGTCCGTCGGGAGGGCCGCGCACAGATACGCAGTATTTT.

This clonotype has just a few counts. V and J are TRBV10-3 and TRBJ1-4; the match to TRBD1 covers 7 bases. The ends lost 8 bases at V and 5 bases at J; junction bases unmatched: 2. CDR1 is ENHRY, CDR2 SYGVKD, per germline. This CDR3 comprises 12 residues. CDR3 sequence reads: CAIGQENEKLFF. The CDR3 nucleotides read TGTGCCATCGGACAGGAGAATGAAAAACTGTTTTTT.

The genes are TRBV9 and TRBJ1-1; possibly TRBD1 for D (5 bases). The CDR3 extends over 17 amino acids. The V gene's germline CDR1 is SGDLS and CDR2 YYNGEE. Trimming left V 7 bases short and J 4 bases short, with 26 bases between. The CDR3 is CASPLKPSVGGVTEAFF. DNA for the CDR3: TGTGCCAGCCCTCTAAAGCCCTCTGTCGGGGGAGTCACTGAAGCTTTCTTT.

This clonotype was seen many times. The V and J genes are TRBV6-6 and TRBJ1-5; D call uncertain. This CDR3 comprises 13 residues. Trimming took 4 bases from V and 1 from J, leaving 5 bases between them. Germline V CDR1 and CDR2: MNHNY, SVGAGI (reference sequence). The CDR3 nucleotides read TGTGCCAGCAGTTTAGTGAGCAATCAGCCCCAGCATTTT. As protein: CASSLVSNQPQHF.

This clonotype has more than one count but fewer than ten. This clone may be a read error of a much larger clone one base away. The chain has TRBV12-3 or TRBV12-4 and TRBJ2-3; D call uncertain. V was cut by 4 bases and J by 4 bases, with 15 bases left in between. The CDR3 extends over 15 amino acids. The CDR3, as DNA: TGTGCCAGCAGTTCTTACAGTGGGGAAGCAGATACGCAGTATTTT. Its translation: CASSSYSGEADTQYF.

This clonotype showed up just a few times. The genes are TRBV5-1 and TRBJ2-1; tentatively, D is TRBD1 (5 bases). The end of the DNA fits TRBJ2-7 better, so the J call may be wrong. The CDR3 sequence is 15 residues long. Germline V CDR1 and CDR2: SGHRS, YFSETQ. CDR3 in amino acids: CASSADTSSYNEQYF. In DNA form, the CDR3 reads TGCGCCAGCAGCGCGGACACGAGCTCCTACAATGAGCAGTACTTC.

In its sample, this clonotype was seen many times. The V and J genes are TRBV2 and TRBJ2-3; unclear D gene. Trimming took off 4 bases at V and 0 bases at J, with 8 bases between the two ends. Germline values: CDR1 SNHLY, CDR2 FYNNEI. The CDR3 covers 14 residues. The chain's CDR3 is CASSAVLSTDTQYF. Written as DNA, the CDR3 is TGTGCCAGCAGTGCAGTACTTAGCACAGATACGCAGTATTTT.

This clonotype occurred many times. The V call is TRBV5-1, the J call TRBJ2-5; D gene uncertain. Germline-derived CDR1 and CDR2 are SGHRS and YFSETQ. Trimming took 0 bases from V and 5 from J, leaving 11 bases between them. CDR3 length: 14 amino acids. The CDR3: CASSLGGNEETQYF. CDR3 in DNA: TGCGCCAGCAGCTTGGGTGGAAATGAGGAGACCCAGTACTTC.